Listed below are T cell receptor beta chains from one sample, sequenced in a study of CD8+CD57+ T cells in acquired aplastic anemia. TCRdb re-called the reads through MiXCR, storing one row per CDR3 protein. The profile shows 95,000 to 150,000 distinct CDR3 sequences, 30% to 45% of them singletons. Sequencing was performed on sorted CD4+, CD8+, or CD8+CD57+ T cells (not recorded which) from PBMCs. These receptors were collected from a human donor with aplastic anemia. CDR3s include the opening cysteine and the closing phenylalanine or tryptophan. A D gene is named only where the DNA matches it firmly. Some rows have no size entry. The others give once, few or many, or a class for an expanded clone.

CASSPSRGNTIYF,TGTGCCAGCAGTCCCTCAAGGGGGAACACCATATATTTT,few,TRBJ1-3,TRBV27,.
CASSVGAGTVNEKLFF,TGTGCCAGCAGCGTGGGGGCTGGGACAGTGAATGAAAAACTGTTTTTT,many,TRBJ1-4,TRBV5-6,TRBD1
CASRDHRDLRDEQFF,TGTGCCAGCAGAGACCATCGGGACCTACGGGATGAGCAGTTCTTC,few,TRBJ2-1,TRBV6-4,.
CASSPRHEQYF,TGTGCCAGCAGCCCCCGGCACGAGCAGTACTTC,many,TRBJ2-7,TRBV7-8,.
CASSSRWGGEKLFF,TGTGCCAGTAGTTCTCGGTGGGGTGGTGAAAAACTGTTTTTT,many,TRBJ1-4,TRBV19,.
CASTGRRGFNYGYTF,TGTGCCAGCACGGGGAGGCGAGGGTTCAACTATGGCTACACCTTC,many,TRBJ1-2,TRBV6-2/TRBV6-3,.
CSAKAGGIETQYF,TGCAGTGCTAAAGCGGGGGGGATTGAGACCCAGTACTTC,.,TRBJ2-5,TRBV20-1,TRBD2
CASSNLGLPNSPLHF,TGTGCCAGTAGTAATCTCGGCTTACCAAATTCACCCCTCCACTTT,many,TRBJ1-6,TRBV19,.
CASSQEGGGQEDTQYF,TGTGCCAGCAGCCAAGAAGGCGGGGGGCAGGAAGATACGCAGTATTTT,few,TRBJ2-3,TRBV4-2,TRBD2
CASSLIVGNEQFF,TGTGCCAGCAGCTTAATAGTAGGGAATGAGCAGTTCTTC,medium-sized,TRBJ2-1,TRBV7-3,.
CASSLPTGTGDGYTF,TGTGCCAGCAGCTTGCCCACCGGGACAGGGGACGGCTACACCTTC,many,TRBJ1-2,TRBV5-5,TRBD1
CSASRGGEKLFF,TGCAGTGCTTCCAGGGGAGGGGAAAAACTGTTTTTT,many,TRBJ1-4,TRBV20-1,.
CASSDTGIQETQYF,TGTGCCAGCAGTGATACAGGGATACAAGAGACCCAGTACTTC,.,TRBJ2-5,TRBV2,.
CASRRGQTEAFF,TGTGCCAGCAGACGCGGACAGACTGAAGCTTTCTTT,many,TRBJ1-1,TRBV6-5,.
CASSRAVSSSHKETQYF,TGTGCCAGCAGCCGAGCCGTGTCTAGTAGCCATAAAGAGACCCAGTACTTC,few,TRBJ2-5,TRBV6-1,.
CATSSSSTDTQYF,TGTGCCACCAGCTCCTCTAGCACAGATACGCAGTATTTT,many,TRBJ2-3,TRBV24-1,.
CASSVEAAPYGYTF,TGTGCCAGCAGCGTGGAGGCGGCCCCTTATGGCTACACCTTC,once,TRBJ1-2,TRBV9,.
CASSLEGGQPPNYGYTF,TGTGCCAGCAGCTTAGAGGGCGGACAGCCACCTAACTATGGCTACACCTTC,.,TRBJ1-2,TRBV7-8,.
CASRRPTYSTDTQYF,TGTGCCAGCAGACGACCGACTTATAGCACAGATACGCAGTATTTT,.,TRBJ2-3,TRBV6-2/TRBV6-3,.
CASSLALSYEQYF,TGTGCCAGCAGCTTAGCACTCTCCTACGAGCAGTACTTC,.,TRBJ2-7,TRBV7-9,.
CATEGNSGNTIYF,TGTGCCACGGAGGGTAACTCTGGAAACACCATATATTTT,many,TRBJ1-3,TRBV15,.
CATSDSSYSSGANVLTF,TGTGCCACCAGTGATTCCTCTTATAGCTCTGGGGCCAACGTCCTGACTTTC,many,TRBJ2-6,TRBV24-1,.
CASSPPYRDFIYEQYF,TGTGCCAGCAGCCCCCCCTACAGGGACTTTATCTACGAGCAGTACTTC,.,TRBJ2-7,TRBV27,.
CASSPQIMNTEAFF,TGCGCCAGCAGCCCACAGATAATGAACACTGAAGCTTTCTTT,many,TRBJ1-1,TRBV5-1,.
CASSTRMGYEQYF,TGTGCCAGCAGCACAAGGATGGGCTACGAGCAGTACTTC,many,TRBJ2-7,TRBV7-9,.
CASIEPGDYGYTF,TGTGCCAGCATTGAGCCAGGGGACTATGGCTACACCTTC,many,TRBJ1-2,TRBV2,.
CASSPPTRTDTQYF,TGTGCCAGCTCACCACCGACCCGGACAGATACGCAGTATTTT,once,TRBJ2-3,TRBV18,.